The sequence of this T cell receptor beta chain was determined in a study of blood T cell repertoires in COVID-19. V dropped 3 bases and J dropped 6 bases, with 12 bases sitting between them. Germline CDR1 reads SGHTA; CDR2 reads FQGNSA. The CDR3 has 14 residues. TCRdb's copy holds only in-frame clones and misses some; the assay was immunoSEQ multiplex PCR. The table includes around 50,000 clones, around 86% detected once. The chain couples TRBV7-2 to TRBJ1-5; the D is unclear. This receptor was identified in a man in his fifties or sixties with active or convalescent COVID-19. Sequencing used peripheral blood. CDR3 in amino acids: CASSFLVGGQPQHF. DNA of the CDR3: TGTGCCAGCAGCTTTTTGGTCGGTGGTCAGCCCCAGCATTTT.